This TCR beta chain is from a study of molecular identifiers for immune sequencing clone quantification. Study-level information: The replicate experiment used RNA from around 20,000 or 99,000 naive CD8 cells. This RNA was split into five aliquots, and four of them were sequenced. Whole-study results and caveats: With a barcode shared among identical TCR molecules, highly expanded clone sizes could be underestimated.

The sample holds a few counts of this clonotype. Its antigen is as yet unknown. Sorted naive CD8 T cells were those defined as CD8+CD4-CCR7+CD45RA+. TCRdb recomputed calls from the PCR reads with MiXCR, one row per CDR3 protein. The sample has about 500,000 distinct CDR3 sequences, around 23% seen once. The germline V gene encodes CDR1 MRHNA and CDR2 SNTAGT. The CDR3 covers 18 residues. With 5 bases clipped from V and 7 bases from J, the junction kept 13 bases outside the gene matches. Sequences were obtained from naive CD8+ T cells from blood, with Jurkat cell RNA spiked in. Regarding subset: FACS-sorted CD8+CD4-CCR7+CD45RA+ naive T cells. The chain has TRBV6-4 and TRBJ1-6, with 11 bases that match TRBD1. This receptor was identified in a human donor in good health. Some libraries in this study had Jurkat cell RNA spiked in. Here the CDR3 DNA reads TGTGCCAGCAGTCTTATACCGGGACAGGGGGTTCGAAATTCACCCCTCCACTTT. The encoded protein is CASSLIPGQGVRNSPLHF.